A single sample gave rise to the 15 T cell receptor beta chains below, sequenced in a study of blood T cell repertoires in COVID-19. The data were produced by immunoSEQ multiplex PCR, yet TCRdb's version contains in-frame clones alone and is incomplete. In the table there are 140,000 to 150,000 clones, about 88% of which are singletons. Sequenced input: peripheral blood. Source of these receptors: a human donor with COVID-19, enrolled during active disease. The donor label of this sample is uncertain.

This chain connects TRBV5-4 to TRBJ2-1; D remains ambiguous. Germline V gene data show CDR1 as SGHNT and CDR2 as YYREEE (reference sequence). Trimming left V 3 bases short and J 5 bases short, with 9 bases between. The CDR3 contains 13 residues. The CDR3 DNA follows: TGTGCCAGCAGCTCCCAGAACAACAATGAGCAGTTCTTC. This codes for CASSSQNNNEQFF.

The chain is built from TRBV12-5 and TRBJ1-1; D call uncertain. This CDR3 has 16 residues. Germline CDR1 reads LGHNT; CDR2 reads FRNRAP. Deletions cut 0 bases from V and 1 base from J, with 12 bases between. The CDR3 coding sequence is TGTGCTAGTGGTTTGGTACTCGGAGGCCCGAACACTGAAGCTTTCTTT. This translates into CASGLVLGGPNTEAFF.

V gene TRBV6-5 combines with J gene TRBJ1-5, with 7 bases aligning to TRBD1. The germline gives CDR1 MNHEY, CDR2 SVGAGI. The CDR3 runs to 14 residues. Trimming cost V 5 bases and J 6 bases; bases outside gene matches: 7. The CDR3 region is CASSTGESGQPQHF. Written as DNA, the CDR3 is TGTGCCAGCAGTACAGGGGAGTCCGGTCAGCCCCAGCATTTT.

The gene calls are TRBV9 and TRBJ1-1; D is perhaps TRBD1 (6 bases). The V and J ends lost 3 bases and 7 bases respectively, with 16 bases between them. In germline, CDR1 is SGDLS, CDR2 YYNGEE. This CDR3 spans 14 amino acids. The CDR3 nucleotides are TGTGCCAGCAGCGCCGCAGGGGCCGCCGTTGAAGCTTTCTTT. Encoded protein: CASSAAGAAVEAFF. The full variable domain, with the rest looked up from reference TRBV9 and TRBJ1-1, is DSGVTQTPKHLITATGQRVTLRCSPRSGDLSVYWYQQSLDQGLQFLIQYYNGEERAKGNILERFSAQQFPDLHSELNLSSLELGDSALYFCASSAAGAAVEAFFGQGTRLTVV.

The chain joins TRBV19 to TRBJ1-1; 8 bases match TRBD1. The CDR3 runs 13 residues. J gave up 1 base and V 5 bases, and 0 bases lay outside the gene matches. Germline lookup yields CDR1 LNHDA and CDR2 SQIVND (reference sequence). This chain's CDR3 is CASSDRGNTEAFF. CDR3 nucleotide sequence: TGTGCCAGTAGTGACAGGGGGAACACTGAAGCTTTCTTT.

The rearrangement links TRBV19 to TRBJ2-1; D gene uncertain. CDR1 is LNHDA, CDR2 SQIVND, per germline (reference sequence). V lost 3 bases to trimming and J lost 5 bases, with 8 bases between them. The CDR3 has 13 residues. The DNA of the CDR3 is TGTGCCAGTAGTATCGAGATCCACAATGAGCAGTTCTTC. Translating it yields CASSIEIHNEQFF.

This sequence joins TRBV10-1 and TRBJ2-3; 10 bases agree with TRBD1. Germline V lookup: CDR1 WNHNN, CDR2 SYGVQD (reference sequence). The J segment lost 6 bases and the V segment lost 4 bases, leaving 7 bases of the junction unmatched. The CDR3 length is 15 residues. The CDR3 sequence: CASSGQTGGPDTQYF. CDR3 sequence (DNA): TGCGCCAGCAGTGGTCAGACAGGGGGCCCGGATACGCAGTATTTT.

This clone has a handful of counts. V usage is TRBV2 and J usage is TRBJ2-7; 8 bases match TRBD1. Germline values: CDR1 SNHLY, CDR2 FYNNEI. The CDR3 extends over 14 amino acids. Losses at the gene ends were 7 bases for V and 3 bases for J; bases not matched to a gene: 8. CDR3 DNA sequence: TGTGCCAGCAACCCTCAGGGGGCCCACTACGAGCAGTACTTC. The encoded protein is CASNPQGAHYEQYF.

In this sample, this clone turned up a few times. The J gene is TRBJ2-3, the V gene TRBV10-3; TRBD2 matches at 10 bases. This CDR3 is built from 17 residues. Trimming cost V 7 bases and J 2 bases; bases outside gene matches: 12. CDR1 and CDR2 (germline): ENHRY, SYGVKD. The CDR3 bases are TGTGCCATCACGGCTAGCGGGGGCGCCGCTGACACAGATACGCAGTATTTT. Its protein product is CAITASGGAADTDTQYF.

The rearrangement uses TRBV6-6 and TRBJ2-5, with 9 bases matching TRBD1. The CDR3 totals 15 residues. Germline values: CDR1 MNHNY, CDR2 SVGAGI (reference sequence). Trimming removed 2 bases from V and 0 bases from J; junction bases left unmatched: 1. CDR3 region: CASSYGTGNQETQYF. For the CDR3, the DNA is TGTGCCAGCAGTTACGGGACAGGGAACCAAGAGACCCAGTACTTC.

The chain couples TRBV5-1 to TRBJ2-7, with 7 nucleotides matching TRBD1. There are 15 residues in the CDR3. Germline V lookup: CDR1 SGHRS, CDR2 YFSETQ. Losses at the gene ends were 4 bases for V and 3 bases for J; bases not matched to a gene: 10. The CDR3 nucleotides are TGCGCCAGCAGCCAAGGACAGGCATCTATCTACGAGCAGTACTTC. It codes for CASSQGQASIYEQYF.

The gene calls are TRBV6-5 and TRBJ2-7; D possibly corresponds to TRBD2 (5 bases). V was clipped by 7 bases and J by 2 bases, with 18 bases between them. The CDR3 runs 15 residues. Germline loops: CDR1 MNHEY, CDR2 SVGAGI. The CDR3 spells CASTPDGNGPYEQYF. The CDR3 DNA follows: TGTGCCAGCACTCCGGACGGGAACGGACCCTACGAGCAGTACTTC.

The CDR3 region has the DNA TGTGCCAGCAGCCCGGGACTAGCGAGGGAGCAGTACTTC. Protein product: CASSPGLAREQYF. V usage is TRBV7-3 and J usage is TRBJ2-7; 10 nucleotides agree with TRBD2. From germline, CDR1 is SGHTA and CDR2 FQGTGA. J was trimmed by 7 bases and V by 5 bases; bases with no gene match: 5. The CDR3 is 13 amino acids.

The chain links TRBV12-3 or TRBV12-4 to TRBJ2-2; D gene uncertain. The CDR3 loop spans 11 amino acids. V lost 6 bases and J lost 8, with 7 bases in between. In nucleotides, the CDR3 is TGTGCCAGCAGATTTTTAGGGGAGCTGTTTTTT. Its protein is CASRFLGELFF.

The genes are TRBV10-3 and TRBJ1-6, with 8 bases lining up with TRBD1. With V trimmed by 6 bases and J by 10 bases, 8 bases remained unmatched. Germline loops: CDR1 ENHRY, CDR2 SYGVKD. The CDR3 is 14 amino acids. CDR3 DNA: TGTGCCATCAGCCCGGCAGGGGGCGGATCACCCCTCCACTTT. It yields the protein CAISPAGGGSPLHF.